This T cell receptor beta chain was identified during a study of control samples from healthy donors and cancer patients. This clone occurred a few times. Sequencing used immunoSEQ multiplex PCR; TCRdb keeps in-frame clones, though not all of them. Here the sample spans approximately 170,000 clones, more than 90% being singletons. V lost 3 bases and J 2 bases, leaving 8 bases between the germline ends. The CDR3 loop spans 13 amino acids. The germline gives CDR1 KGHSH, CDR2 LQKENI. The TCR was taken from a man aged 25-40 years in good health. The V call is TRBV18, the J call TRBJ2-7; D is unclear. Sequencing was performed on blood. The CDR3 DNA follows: TGTGCCAGCTCACCGGGCAGTCCCTACGAGCAGTACTTC. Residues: CASSPGSPYEQYF. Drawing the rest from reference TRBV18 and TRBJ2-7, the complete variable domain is NAGVMQNPRHLVRRRGQEARLRCSPMKGHSHVYWYRQLPEEGLKFMVYLQKENIIDESGMPKERFSAEFPKEGPSILRIQQVVRGDSAAYFCASSPGSPYEQYFGPGTRLTVT.